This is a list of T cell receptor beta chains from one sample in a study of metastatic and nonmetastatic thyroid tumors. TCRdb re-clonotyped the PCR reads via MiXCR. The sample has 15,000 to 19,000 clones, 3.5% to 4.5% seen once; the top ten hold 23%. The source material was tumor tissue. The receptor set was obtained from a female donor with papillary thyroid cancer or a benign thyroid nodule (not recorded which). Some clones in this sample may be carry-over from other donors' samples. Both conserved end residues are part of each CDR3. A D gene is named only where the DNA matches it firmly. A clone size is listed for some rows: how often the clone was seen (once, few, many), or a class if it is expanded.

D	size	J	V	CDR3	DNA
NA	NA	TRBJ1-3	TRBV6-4	CASSDWDNPSTPSGNTIYF	TGTGCCAGCAGTGACTGGGACAACCCGTCTACCCCCTCTGGAAACACCATATATTTT
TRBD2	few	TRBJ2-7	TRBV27	CASSLSGSTYEQYF	TGTGCCAGCAGTCTTAGCGGGTCTACCTACGAGCAGTACTTC
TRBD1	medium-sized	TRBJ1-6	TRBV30	CAWDRDYSPLHF	TGTGCCTGGGACAGGGATTATTCACCCCTCCACTTT
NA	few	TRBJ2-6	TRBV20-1	CSAVDSSGANVLTF	TGCAGTGCTGTGGACAGCTCTGGGGCCAACGTCCTGACTTTC
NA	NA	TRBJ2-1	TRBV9	CASSTGGFVNNEQFF	TGTGCCAGCAGTACAGGTGGGTTCGTTAACAATGAGCAGTTCTTC
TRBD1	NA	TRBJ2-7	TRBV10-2	CASSVGTGAYEQYF	TGCGCCAGCAGTGTCGGGACAGGGGCCTACGAGCAGTACTTC
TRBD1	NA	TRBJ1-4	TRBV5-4	CASSWDRGEKLFF	TGTGCCAGCAGCTGGGACAGGGGGGAAAAACTGTTTTTT
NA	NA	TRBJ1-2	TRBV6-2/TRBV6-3	CASSDPWAGERNGYTF	TGTGCCAGCAGTGACCCATGGGCCGGGGAGAGAAATGGCTACACCTTC
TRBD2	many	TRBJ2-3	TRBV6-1	CASSHYPGLAGGTDTQYF	TGTGCCAGCAGTCACTACCCGGGACTAGCGGGAGGAACAGATACGCAGTATTTT
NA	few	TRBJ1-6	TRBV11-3	CASNHGGENNSPLHF	TGTGCCAGCAACCACGGCGGGGAAAATAATTCACCCCTCCACTTT
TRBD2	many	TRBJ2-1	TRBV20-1	CGRAAGDGYNEQFF	TGCGGAAGGGCCGCGGGAGACGGCTACAATGAGCAGTTCTTC
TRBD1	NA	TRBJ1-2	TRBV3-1	CASPYTGGKGNYGYTF	TGTGCCAGCCCCTATACAGGGGGCAAGGGAAACTATGGCTACACCTTC
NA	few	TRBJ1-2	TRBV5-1	CASSFLQGNYGYTF	TGCGCCAGCAGTTTTCTCCAGGGTAACTATGGCTACACCTTC
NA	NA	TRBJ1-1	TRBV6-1	CASSDQTNTEAFF	TGTGCCAGCAGTGACCAGACGAACACTGAAGCTTTCTTT
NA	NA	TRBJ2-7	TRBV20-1	CSAREAFSYEQYF	TGCAGTGCTAGAGAGGCTTTCTCCTACGAGCAGTACTTC
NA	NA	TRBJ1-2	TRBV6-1	CASSPGTVGRDGYTF	TGTGCCAGCAGCCCTGGGACCGTCGGCCGAGATGGCTACACCTTC
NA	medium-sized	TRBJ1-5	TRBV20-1	CSAVTGGGPNQPQHF	TGCAGTGCTGTGACCGGGGGGGGACCCAATCAGCCCCAGCATTTT
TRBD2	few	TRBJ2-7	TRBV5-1	CASSLSLAGGSMGDEQYF	TGCGCCAGCAGCTTGTCCCTAGCGGGAGGTAGCATGGGGGACGAGCAGTACTTC
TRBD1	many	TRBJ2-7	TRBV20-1	CSARDPGQGYDEQYF	TGCAGTGCTAGAGATCCAGGACAGGGGTACGACGAGCAGTACTTC
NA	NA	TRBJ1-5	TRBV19	CASIGETGQPQHF	TGTGCCAGTATTGGGGAGACGGGTCAGCCCCAGCATTTT
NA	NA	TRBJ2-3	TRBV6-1	CVSRLETGTDTQYF	TGTGTCAGCAGACTAGAAACAGGCACAGATACGCAGTATTTT
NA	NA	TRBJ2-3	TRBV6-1	CASQGYRDTQYF	TGTGCCAGCCAGGGTTATAGAGATACGCAGTATTTT
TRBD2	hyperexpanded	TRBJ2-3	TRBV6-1	CASSHYPGLAGGGVDTQYF	TGTGCCAGCAGTCACTACCCGGGACTAGCGGGAGGGGGAGTAGATACGCAGTATTTT